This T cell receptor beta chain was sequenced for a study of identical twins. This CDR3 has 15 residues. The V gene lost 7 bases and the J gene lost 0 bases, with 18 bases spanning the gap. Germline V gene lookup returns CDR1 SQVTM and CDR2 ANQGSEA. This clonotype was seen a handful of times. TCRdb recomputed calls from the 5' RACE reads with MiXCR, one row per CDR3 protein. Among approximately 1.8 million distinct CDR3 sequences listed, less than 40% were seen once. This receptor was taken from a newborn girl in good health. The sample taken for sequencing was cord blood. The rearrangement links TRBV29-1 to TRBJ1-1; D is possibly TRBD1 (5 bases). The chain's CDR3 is CSGVNPGPMNTEAFF. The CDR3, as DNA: TGCAGCGGGGTTAATCCGGGACCGATGAACACTGAAGCTTTCTTT.